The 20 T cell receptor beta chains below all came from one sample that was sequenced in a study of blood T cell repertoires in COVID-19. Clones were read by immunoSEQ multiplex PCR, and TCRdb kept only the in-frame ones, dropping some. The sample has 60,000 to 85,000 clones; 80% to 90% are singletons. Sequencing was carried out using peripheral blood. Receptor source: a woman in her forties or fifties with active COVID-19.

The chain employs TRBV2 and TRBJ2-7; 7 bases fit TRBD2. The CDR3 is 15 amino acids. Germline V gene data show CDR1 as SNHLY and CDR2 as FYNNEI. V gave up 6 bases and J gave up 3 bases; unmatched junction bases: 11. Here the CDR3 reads CASRIERGVIYEQYF. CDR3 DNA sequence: TGTGCCAGCAGGATAGAGCGGGGCGTTATCTACGAGCAGTACTTC.

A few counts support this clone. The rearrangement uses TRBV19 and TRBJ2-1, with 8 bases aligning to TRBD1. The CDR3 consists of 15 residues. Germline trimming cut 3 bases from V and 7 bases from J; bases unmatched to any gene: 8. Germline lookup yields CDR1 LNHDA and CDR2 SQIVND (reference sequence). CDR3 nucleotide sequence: TGTGCCAGTAGTATGGGGACAGGCTCCTGGAATGAGCAGTTCTTC. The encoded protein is CASSMGTGSWNEQFF.

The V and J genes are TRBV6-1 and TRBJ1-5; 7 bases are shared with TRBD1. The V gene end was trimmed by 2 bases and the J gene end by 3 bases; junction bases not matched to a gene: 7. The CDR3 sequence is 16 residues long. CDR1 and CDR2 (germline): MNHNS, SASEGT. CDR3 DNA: TGTGCCAGCAGTGAATGGGGCAGGGGGATCAATCAGCCCCAGCATTTT. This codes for CASSEWGRGINQPQHF.

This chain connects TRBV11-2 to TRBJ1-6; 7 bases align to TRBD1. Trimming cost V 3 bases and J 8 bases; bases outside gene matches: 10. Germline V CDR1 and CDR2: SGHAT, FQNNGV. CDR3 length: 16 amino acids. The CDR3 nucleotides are TGTGCCAGCAGCTTGTTAGCGACAGGGCCCTATTCACCCCTCCACTTT. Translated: CASSLLATGPYSPLHF. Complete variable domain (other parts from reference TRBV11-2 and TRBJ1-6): EAGVAQSPRYKIIEKRQSVAFWCNPISGHATLYWYQQILGQGPKLLIQFQNNGVVDDSQLPKDRFSAERLKGVDSTLKIQPAKLEDSAVYLCASSLLATGPYSPLHFGNGTRLTVT.

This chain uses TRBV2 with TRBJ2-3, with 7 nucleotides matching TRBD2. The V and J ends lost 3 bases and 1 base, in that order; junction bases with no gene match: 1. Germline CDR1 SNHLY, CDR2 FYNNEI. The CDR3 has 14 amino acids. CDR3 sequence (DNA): TGTGCCAGCAGTGACCTAGCGGGCACAGATACGCAGTATTTT. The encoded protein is CASSDLAGTDTQYF.

CDR3 in DNA: TGTGCCAGTAGAAGCGCGGGAGGTACCGGGGAGCTGTTTTTT. Its translation is CASRSAGGTGELFF. The chain combines TRBV19 with TRBJ2-2, with 8 bases matching TRBD2. With V trimmed by 6 bases and J by 5 bases, 5 bases remained unmatched. The germline V gene encodes CDR1 LNHDA and CDR2 SQIVND (reference sequence). This CDR3 is 14 amino acids long.

CDR3 DNA: TGCGCCAGCAGTGAGAGACAGGGATCCGGGGAGCTGTTTTTT. Translation gives CASSERQGSGELFF. This chain uses TRBV10-2 with TRBJ2-2, with TRBD1 matching 7 bases. There are 14 residues in the CDR3. V was pared by 2 bases and J by 6 bases, with 3 bases of the junction left unmatched. Germline assignment: CDR1 WSHSY and CDR2 SAAADI.

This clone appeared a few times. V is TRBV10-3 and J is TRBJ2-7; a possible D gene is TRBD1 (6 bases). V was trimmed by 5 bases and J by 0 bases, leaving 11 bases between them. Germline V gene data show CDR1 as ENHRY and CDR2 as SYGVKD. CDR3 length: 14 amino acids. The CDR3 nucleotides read TGTGCCATCAGTCGACAGGACGCCTCCTACGAGCAGTACTTC. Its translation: CAISRQDASYEQYF.

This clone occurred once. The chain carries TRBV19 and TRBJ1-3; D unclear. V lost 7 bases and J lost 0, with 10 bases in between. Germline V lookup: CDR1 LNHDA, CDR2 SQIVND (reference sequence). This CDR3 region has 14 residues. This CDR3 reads CASIDMNSGNTIYF. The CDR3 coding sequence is TGTGCCAGTATCGACATGAACTCTGGAAACACCATATATTTT.

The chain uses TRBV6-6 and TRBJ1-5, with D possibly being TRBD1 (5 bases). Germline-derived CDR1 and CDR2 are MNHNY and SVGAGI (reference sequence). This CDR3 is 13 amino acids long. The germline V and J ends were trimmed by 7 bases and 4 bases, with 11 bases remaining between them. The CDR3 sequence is CASTLGGNQPQHF. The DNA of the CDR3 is TGTGCCAGCACCTTGGGGGGGAATCAGCCCCAGCATTTT.

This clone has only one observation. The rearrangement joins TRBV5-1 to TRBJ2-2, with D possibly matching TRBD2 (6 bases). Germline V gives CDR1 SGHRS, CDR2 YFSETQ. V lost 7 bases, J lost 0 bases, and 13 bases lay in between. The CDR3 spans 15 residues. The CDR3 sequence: CASRDSFANTGELFF. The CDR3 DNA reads TGCGCCAGCCGGGACTCTTTCGCGAACACCGGGGAGCTGTTTTTT.

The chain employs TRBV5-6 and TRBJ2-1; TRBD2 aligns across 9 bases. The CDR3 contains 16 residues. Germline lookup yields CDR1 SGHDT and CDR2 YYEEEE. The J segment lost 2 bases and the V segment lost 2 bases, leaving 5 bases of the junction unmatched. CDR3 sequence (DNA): TGTGCCAGCAGCTTAAATAGCGGGAGCCCCTACAATGAGCAGTTCTTC. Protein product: CASSLNSGSPYNEQFF. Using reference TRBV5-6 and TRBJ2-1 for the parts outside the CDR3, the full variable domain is DAGVTQSPTHLIKTRGQQVTLRCSPKSGHDTVSWYQQALGQGPQFIFQYYEEEERQRGNFPDRFSGHQFPNYSSELNVNALLLGDSALYLCASSLNSGSPYNEQFFGPGTRLTVL.

The DNA for the CDR3 is TGCGCCAGCAGCGGGACTAGCGGGATCATAAAGTACTTC. It specifies CASSGTSGIIKYF. The chain carries TRBV5-1 and TRBJ2-7; 13 bases fit TRBD2. Germline assignment: CDR1 SGHRS and CDR2 YFSETQ. The CDR3 runs 13 residues. V trimming: 4 bases; J trimming: 11 bases; junction bases outside the gene matches: 6.

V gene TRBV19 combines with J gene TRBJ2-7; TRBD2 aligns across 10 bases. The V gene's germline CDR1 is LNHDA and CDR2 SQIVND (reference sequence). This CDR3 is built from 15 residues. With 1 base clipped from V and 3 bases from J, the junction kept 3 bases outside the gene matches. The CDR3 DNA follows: TGTGCCAGTAGTATAGTGGCTAGCGGGAGCTACGAGCAGTACTTC. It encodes CASSIVASGSYEQYF.

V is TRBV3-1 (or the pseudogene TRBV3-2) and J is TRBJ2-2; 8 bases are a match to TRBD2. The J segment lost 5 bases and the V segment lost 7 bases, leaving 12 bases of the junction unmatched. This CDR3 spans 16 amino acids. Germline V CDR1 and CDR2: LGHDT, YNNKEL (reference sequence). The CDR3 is CASNTPGLVSTGELFF. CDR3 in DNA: TGTGCCAGCAATACTCCGGGACTAGTATCAACCGGGGAGCTGTTTTTT.

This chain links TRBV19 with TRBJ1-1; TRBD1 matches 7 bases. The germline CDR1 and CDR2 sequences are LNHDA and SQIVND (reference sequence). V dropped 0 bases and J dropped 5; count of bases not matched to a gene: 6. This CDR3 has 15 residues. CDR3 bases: TGTGCCAGTAGTATAGAGGCGACAGGGAGGACTGAAGCTTTCTTT. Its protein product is CASSIEATGRTEAFF.

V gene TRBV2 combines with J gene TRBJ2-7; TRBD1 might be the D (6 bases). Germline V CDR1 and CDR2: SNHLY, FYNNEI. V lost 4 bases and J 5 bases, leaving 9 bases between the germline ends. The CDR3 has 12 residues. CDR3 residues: CASSVGGNEQYF. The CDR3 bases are TGTGCCAGCAGTGTTGGGGGCAACGAGCAGTACTTC.

CDR3 residues: CASKRVLAGYEQYF. CDR3 DNA sequence: TGTGCCAGCAAGAGAGTTCTAGCTGGCTACGAGCAGTACTTC. J is TRBJ2-7 and V is TRBV25-1; possible D gene TRBD2, 5 bases. Trimming left V 7 bases short and J 3 bases short, with 16 bases between. The CDR3 has 14 amino acids. The germline gives CDR1 MGHDK, CDR2 SYGVNS.

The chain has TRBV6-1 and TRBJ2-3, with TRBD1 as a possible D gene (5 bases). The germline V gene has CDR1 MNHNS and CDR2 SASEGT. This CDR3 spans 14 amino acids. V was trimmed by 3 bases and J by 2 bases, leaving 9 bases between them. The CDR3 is CASSDDSSTDTQYF. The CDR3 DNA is TGTGCCAGCAGTGACGACAGTTCCACAGATACGCAGTATTTT.

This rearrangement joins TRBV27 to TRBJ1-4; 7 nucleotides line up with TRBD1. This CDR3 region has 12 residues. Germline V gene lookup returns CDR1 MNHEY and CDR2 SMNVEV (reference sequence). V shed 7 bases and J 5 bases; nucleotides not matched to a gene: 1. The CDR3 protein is CASKQGNEKLFF. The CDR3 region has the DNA TGTGCCAGCAAACAGGGGAATGAAAAACTGTTTTTT.